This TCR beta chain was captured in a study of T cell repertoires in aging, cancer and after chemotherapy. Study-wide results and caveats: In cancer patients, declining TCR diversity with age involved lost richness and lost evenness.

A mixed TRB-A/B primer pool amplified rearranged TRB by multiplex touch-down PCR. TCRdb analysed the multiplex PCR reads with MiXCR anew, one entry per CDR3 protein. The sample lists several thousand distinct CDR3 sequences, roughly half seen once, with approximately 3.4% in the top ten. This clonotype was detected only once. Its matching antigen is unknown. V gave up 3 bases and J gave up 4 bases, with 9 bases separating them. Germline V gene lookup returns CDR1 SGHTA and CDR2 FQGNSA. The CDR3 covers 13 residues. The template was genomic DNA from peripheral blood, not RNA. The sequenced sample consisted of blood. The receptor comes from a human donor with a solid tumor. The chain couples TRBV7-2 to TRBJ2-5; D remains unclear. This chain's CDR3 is CASSLDVGETQYF. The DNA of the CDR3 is TGTGCCAGCAGCTTGGACGTTGGAGAGACCCAGTACTTC.